Sequencing of this TCR beta chain was carried out in a study of OX40 agonist ivuxolimab in advanced cancers. In terms of the full investigation: The costimulatory receptor OX40 (CD134) was targeted by ivuxolimab, a fully human IgG2 agonistic monoclonal antibody. Intravenous ivuxolimab was administered to patients every 2 weeks at six dose levels: 0.01, 0.1, 0.3, 1.5, 3 and 10 mg/kg. Of the approximately 50 patients in dose escalation, 19 had hepatocellular carcinoma, some 15 had melanoma, 9 had renal cell carcinoma and 9 had head and neck cancer. The dose-escalation cohort was 82.7% male with a mean age of roughly 60 years, ranging from about 20 to 80. Patients were allowed to have had prior anti-PD-1, anti-PD-L1 or anti-CTLA-4 therapy, and 40% of the dose-escalation patients had previously received checkpoint inhibitors. Three dose-escalation patients achieved partial responses, one with hepatocellular carcinoma and two with cutaneous melanoma. Peripheral TCRbeta sequencing aimed to test whether ivuxolimab altered TCR sequence diversity and caused clonal T-cell expansion. The monotherapy dose-escalation portion (N of about 49 patients) of the phase I ivuxolimab trial is reported in the paper. What the work shows at the level of the full study, not this receptor alone: Low levels of normalized T-cell clonal expansion were also shown by some nonresponding patients. At doses of 0.1 to 3.0 mg/kg, clonal expansion of both CD4+ and CD8+ T cells in blood was seen between baseline and week 6. The antigen specificity of the peripheral T cells that underwent clonal expansion was not determined. After ivuxolimab, CD8+ T cells had more expanded clones than CD4+ T cells on average. In the 0.1-3.0 mg/kg groups, partial responders had among the lowest normalized peripheral clonal expansion, particularly in CD8+ T cells.

In the germline V gene (reference sequence), CDR1 corresponds to SGHNT and CDR2 to YYREEE. After removal of 4 bases from V and 5 bases from J, the junction retains 9 bases not matched to a gene. The CDR3 runs 15 amino acids, cysteine and phenylalanine included. Only CDR3 DNA remains: 45 bases, in frame from the first base. To note about this clone: Its antigen specificity is not known. One base away there is no much larger clone; base qualities are not given.

Patients with a history of autoimmune disease or receiving systemic immunosuppression were excluded from the trial. Peripheral blood for TCR sequencing was collected from all dose cohorts at baseline, on cycle 4 day 1, and on cycle 7 day 1. Samples came from an open-label, multicenter, first-in-human phase I dose-escalation trial of ivuxolimab. Adults with locally advanced or metastatic melanoma, renal cell carcinoma, hepatocellular carcinoma or head and neck squamous cell carcinoma were enrolled in the trial. Before TCR sequencing, CD4+ T cells and CD8+ T cells were sorted from peripheral blood as separate populations. Genomic DNA was isolated from the sorted cells so that the TCRbeta CDR3 region could be sequenced. The immunoSEQ Assay was used for sequencing of TCRbeta CDR3 regions. TCRdb re-hosts the immuneACCESS table, in-frame sequences only. Its copies lack some clones; in the studies checked, an unresolved V gene accounts for under half of them, and the cause for the rest is not known. The sample yields tens of thousands of clones; roughly nine tenths were counted once. In total, the top ten clones hold approximately 0.91% of the sample.

The rearranged segments are TRBV5-4 and TRBJ2-5, and 9 bases in between align with TRBD2. The origin of this receptor is an adult with an advanced solid tumor such as melanoma, head and neck, liver or kidney cancer. Sequencing used CD4+ or CD8+ T cells sorted from blood, obtained in a trial of the OX40 agonist ivuxolimab. The sequenced DNA is TGTGCCAGCAGCCCCCCCTCGAGCGGGAGGGAGACCCAGTACTTC. This codes for CASSPPSSGRETQYF.